The 9 T cell receptor beta chains in this list originate from one sample, sequenced in a study of molecular identifiers for immune sequencing clone quantification. TCRdb re-called the PCR reads through MiXCR, storing one row per CDR3 protein. Of about 320,000 distinct CDR3 sequences in the sample, roughly a fifth were seen once. The sequencing input was naive CD8+ T cells from blood, with Jurkat cell RNA spiked in. The subset was: FACS-sorted CD8+CD4-CCR7+CD45RA+ naive T cells. The receptors were sampled from a human donor in good health. Some libraries in this study had Jurkat cell RNA spiked in.

This clonotype has ten or more counts. The J gene is TRBJ2-5, the V gene TRBV19; 9 bases fit TRBD2. Germline lookup yields CDR1 LNHDA and CDR2 SQIVND (reference sequence). The CDR3 totals 15 residues. Unmatched junction bases numbered 8, after V lost 4 bases and J lost 5 bases. CDR3 in amino acids: CASSNPLAGDETQYF. As DNA, the CDR3 is TGTGCCAGTAGTAACCCCTTAGCGGGAGACGAGACCCAGTACTTC.

This clonotype was counted ten times or more. The chain is built from TRBV4-3 and TRBJ2-7; D uncertain. V lost 3 bases to trimming and J lost 5 bases, with 11 bases between them. This CDR3 has 13 amino acids. Germline V gene lookup returns CDR1 LGHNA and CDR2 YSLEER. The CDR3 coding sequence is TGCGCCAGCAGCCAGCAGGTGGCCAACGAGCAGTACTTC. Its translation is CASSQQVANEQYF.

This clonotype was seen ten or more times. V is TRBV3-1 and J is TRBJ1-2; no definite D call. Per the germline V gene, CDR1 is LGHDT and CDR2 is YNNKEL (reference sequence). V dropped 5 bases and J dropped 0 bases, with 13 bases sitting between them. The CDR3 totals 15 residues. The CDR3, as DNA: TGTGCCAGCAGCTCTGGGCGCCGTGCTAACTATGGCTACACCTTC. As protein: CASSSGRRANYGYTF. Based on the CDR3 plus reference TRBV3-1 and TRBJ1-2, the full variable domain is DTAVSQTPKYLVTQMGNDKSIKCEQNLGHDTMYWYKQDSKKFLKIMFSYNNKELIINETVPNRFSPKSPDKAHLNLHINSLELGDSAVYFCASSSGRRANYGYTFGSGTRLTVV.

CDR3 DNA: TGTGCCATCAGTGACCCTGGCTCTGGGGCCAACGTCCTGACTTTC. Translating gives CAISDPGSGANVLTF. The chain combines TRBV10-3 with TRBJ2-6; D is unclear. The CDR3 is 15 amino acids. V lost 3 bases, J lost 0 bases, and 6 bases lay in between. Germline-derived CDR1 and CDR2 are ENHRY and SYGVKD.

Concerning this clonotype: A junction end diverges from the germline sequence, so it may reflect a read error. The V and J genes are TRBV19 and TRBJ2-3, with D possibly matching TRBD1 (6 bases). CDR3 length: 14 residues. Germline CDR1 LNHDA, CDR2 SQIVND (reference sequence). CDR3 nucleotide sequence: TGTGCCGGTAGTTACAGGGAAGAAACAGATACGCAGTATTTT. This sequence encodes CAGSYREETDTQYF. The full variable domain, its missing parts supplied by reference TRBV19 and TRBJ2-3, is DGGITQSPKYLFRKEGQNVTLSCEQNLNHDAMYWYRQDPGQGLRLIYYSQIVNDFQKGDIAEGYSVSREKKESFPLTVTSAQKNPTAFYLCAGSYREETDTQYFGPGTRLTVL.

This clonotype occurred a few times. The chain links TRBV15 to TRBJ2-1; no firm D call. V was trimmed by 4 bases and J by 9 bases, leaving 16 bases between them. CDR1 is LNHNV, CDR2 YYDKDF, per germline (reference sequence). The CDR3 is made up of 14 amino acids. CDR3 coding DNA: TGTGCCACCAGCATTACGCGGAGCATCGGTGAGCAGTTCTTC. It specifies CATSITRSIGEQFF.

This clonotype was counted a few times. This sequence joins TRBV6-1 and TRBJ2-3; D might be TRBD1 (6 bases). The ends were cut back, 0 bases at V and 6 bases at J, with 19 bases in the middle. This CDR3 region has 17 residues. From germline, CDR1 is MNHNS and CDR2 SASEGT. CDR3 residues: CASSEAFFQGLKDTQYF. The CDR3 DNA reads as TGTGCCAGCAGTGAAGCGTTTTTCCAGGGGCTTAAGGATACGCAGTATTTT.

This clonotype was seen repeatedly, ten times or more. The V gene is TRBV7-9, the J gene TRBJ2-7; D may be TRBD2 (6 bases). Trimming took 0 bases from V and 2 from J, leaving 8 bases between them. This CDR3 region has 14 residues. The germline V gene encodes CDR1 SEHNR and CDR2 FQNEAQ (reference sequence). The CDR3 spells CASSLAPGAYEQYF. As DNA, the CDR3 is TGTGCCAGCAGCTTAGCCCCGGGGGCCTACGAGCAGTACTTC. Drawing the rest from reference TRBV7-9 and TRBJ2-7, the complete variable domain is DTGVSQNPRHKITKRGQNVTFRCDPISEHNRLYWYRQTLGQGPEFLTYFQNEAQLEKSRLLSDRFSAERPKGSFSTLEIQRTEQGDSAMYLCASSLAPGAYEQYFGPGTRLTVT.

Ten or more counts support this clonotype. V usage is TRBV5-5 and J usage is TRBJ1-4; D is unclear. This CDR3 has 14 residues. Germline V gene data show CDR1 as SGHKS and CDR2 as YYEKEE (reference sequence). V dropped 1 base and J dropped 7 bases, with 11 bases sitting between them. The CDR3 coding sequence is TGTGCCAGCAGCTTGTTCGACGGGAGTGAAAAACTGTTTTTT. Translation: CASSLFDGSEKLFF.